Ten or more counts support the clone carrying this T cell receptor beta chain. Its antigen is undetermined. The data originate from a study of beta chain features in type 1 diabetes. Study-wide results and limits: For type 1 diabetes patients, VDJ junctions showed fewer insertions and more deletions.

Every participating donor gave one draw, a heparinised blood sample averaging about 100 mL. All of the isolated RNA was reverse transcribed, so expressed TCRB transcripts were sequenced. Sequencing was performed with immunoSEQ multiplex PCR; in TCRdb, only in-frame clones are kept and a portion is missing. Here the sample spans about 140,000 clones, about a tenth being singletons. The V end was cut by 6 bases, the J end by 9 bases, with 15 bases between. The germline V gene encodes CDR1 MDHEN and CDR2 SYDVKM. The CDR3 contains 14 residues. The material sequenced was central memory CD4+ T cells from blood. The rearrangement links TRBV28 to TRBJ1-6; the D is unclear. This clonotype was obtained from a woman between 40 and 50 years old in good health. The CDR3 DNA follows: TGTGCCAGCAGCCCGGCGGGGTCGGGTTCACCCCTCCACTTT. This codes for CASSPAGSGSPLHF.